The present entry profiles one TCR beta chain with its context. Its cognate antigen is unknown. The data were obtained in a study of shared clonotypes between healthy human individuals. About the research overall: A couple of female and a few male donors aged 18 to 49 were enrolled.

Study results and limitations: The four-donor shared clonotypes exceeded non-shared clonotypes in generation probability, with non-shared ones scoring lower.

V was shortened by 6 bases and J by 9 bases, with 11 bases between the two germline ends. CDR1 is SQVTM, CDR2 ANQGSEA, per germline. This CDR3 spans 10 amino acids. Some clones are missing from TCRdb's copy, which holds only in-frame ones; the method was immunoSEQ multiplex PCR. Of around 1.6 million clones detected, about 98% appear once; the ten largest clones hold 0.4% to 0.45%. The sequence was collected from a man aged 25 to 45 in good health. The sequencing sample was made of naive CD4+ T cells sorted from blood. Subset specified: CD45RA+ positively selected. The chain combines TRBV29-1 with TRBJ1-1; D gene uncertain. CDR3 nucleotides: TGCAGCGTAATGGAGGGCAAAGCTTTCTTT. Translating it yields CSVMEGKAFF.